Listed here are 3 T cell receptor beta chains from one sample, sequenced in a study of beta chain features in type 1 diabetes. TCRB transcripts that were expressed got sequenced, as all of the isolated RNA had been reverse transcribed. Sequencing was performed with immunoSEQ multiplex PCR; in TCRdb, only in-frame clones are kept and a portion is missing. The sample holds fewer than 500,000 clones, about 14% seen once. Sequenced: naive CD4+ T cells from blood. Source of these receptors: a young man in good health.

The rearrangement links TRBV30 to TRBJ2-1, with 12 bases identical to TRBD2. The V gene's germline CDR1 is GTSNPN and CDR2 SVGIG (reference sequence). With 2 bases clipped from V and 12 bases from J, the junction kept 5 bases outside the gene matches. The CDR3 covers 13 residues. The CDR3 reads CAWSRLAGVGQFF. The DNA of the CDR3 is TGTGCCTGGAGTAGACTAGCGGGAGTTGGGCAGTTCTTC.

This clone was seen only a few times. Other DNA sequences in the same sample also yield this CDR3. The chain uses TRBV7-9 and TRBJ1-2; D is undetermined. The V end was cut by 4 bases, the J end by 8 bases, with 11 bases between. The germline gives CDR1 SEHNR, CDR2 FQNEAQ (reference sequence). This CDR3 contains 12 residues. This CDR3 reads CASSSPTGGYTF. CDR3 DNA sequence: TGTGCCAGCAGCTCGCCGACGGGAGGCTACACCTTC.

The J gene is TRBJ2-7, the V gene TRBV21-1; the table gives TRBD1 as D, unverified against the DNA. TRBV21-1 constitutes a pseudogene. This CDR3 region has 14 residues. This chain's CDR3 is CASSIRTGGYEQYV. The CDR3 DNA reads TGTGCCAGCAGCATTCGGACAGGGGGCTACGAGCAGTACGTC.